These 2 T cell receptor beta chains were sequenced from one sample in a study of T cell responses to AZD1222 COVID-19 vaccine. Sequenced by immunoSEQ multiplex PCR; TCRdb stores in-frame clones only, minus some. The data show approximately 110,000 clones, more than 70% seen once. This sample comprised peripheral blood, obtained on day 0 of AZD1222 vaccination. These receptors all stem from an adult in good health.

The chain carries TRBV15 and TRBJ1-2; 10 nucleotides agree with TRBD1. The germline V gene has CDR1 LNHNV and CDR2 YYDKDF (reference sequence). The CDR3 runs 16 residues. Trimming at V came to 2 bases and at J to 2 bases, leaving 5 bases not matched to a gene. CDR3 sequence reads: CATSRPRTGGNYGYTF. The CDR3 nucleotides read TGTGCCACCAGCAGACCTCGGACAGGGGGGAACTATGGCTACACCTTC.

This rearrangement joins TRBV29-1 to TRBJ2-1; the D gene is possibly TRBD1 (6 bases). Germline V CDR1 and CDR2: SQVTM, ANQGSEA. The CDR3 spans 13 residues. Deletions cut 1 base from V and 11 bases from J, with 15 bases between. CDR3 in amino acids: CSVEGTVKAKQFF. The CDR3 coding sequence is TGCAGCGTTGAAGGGACAGTCAAGGCCAAGCAGTTCTTC.